This TCR beta chain appears in the sequencing data of a study of CD8 T cells in ankylosing spondylitis. Points from the study as a whole: Clones linked to disease, bearing a CD8+ phenotype, were relatively rare in peripheral blood. A TCR beta motif of several highly homologous variants appeared characteristic of ankylosing spondylitis blood. Clones linked to disease were reported to show significant enrichment in matched ankylosing spondylitis synovial fluid. Past studies reported some motif variants in reactive arthritis synovial fluid and blood.

In this sample, this clonotype turned up many times. As yet, its antigen is unknown. In TCRdb, the 5' RACE reads were re-called with MiXCR into one record per CDR3 protein. Of roughly 220,000 distinct CDR3 sequences listed, roughly a tenth are singletons. Germline lookup yields CDR1 DFQATT and CDR2 SNEGSKA (reference sequence). The ends lost 4 bases at V and 5 bases at J; junction bases unmatched: 10. The CDR3 covers 14 residues. This chain joins TRBV20-1 and TRBJ2-5; 7 positions match TRBD2. Sequenced input: blood, either unsorted or a sorted T cell fraction (not recorded which). The clonotype was recovered from a male donor with ankylosing spondylitis or in good health (not recorded which). CDR3 residues: CSAIPGLLGETQYF. The CDR3 DNA is TGCAGTGCTATCCCGGGACTACTCGGGGAGACCCAGTACTTC.